This T cell receptor beta chain was identified during a study of blood T cell repertoires in COVID-19. Data came from immunoSEQ multiplex PCR; TCRdb stores just in-frame clones and leaves some out. The sample lists 95,000 to 100,000 clones, 80% to 90% seen once, with 1.5% to 2% in the top ten. Germline CDR1 reads SGHRS; CDR2 reads YFSETQ. The CDR3 length is 15 residues. V shed 4 bases, J shed 7 bases, and the junction held 9 bases outside the gene matches. The clonotype comes from a man older than 75 with acute or convalescent COVID-19. The V and J genes are TRBV5-1 and TRBJ2-1, with TRBD1 matching 9 bases. Sequences were obtained from peripheral blood. The CDR3 sequence is CASSPPGQGMNEQFF. CDR3 bases: TGCGCCAGCAGCCCCCCGGGACAGGGTATGAATGAGCAGTTCTTC. Using reference TRBV5-1 and TRBJ2-1 for the parts outside the CDR3, the full variable domain is KAGVTQTPRYLIKTRGQQVTLSCSPISGHRSVSWYQQTPGQGLQFLFEYFSETQRNKGNFPGRFSGRQFSNSRSEMNVSTLELGDSALYLCASSPPGQGMNEQFFGPGTRLTVL.